This TCR beta chain comes out of a study of OX40 agonist ivuxolimab in advanced cancers. In the study overall: Ivuxolimab was a fully human IgG2 agonistic monoclonal antibody targeting the costimulatory receptor OX40 (CD134). Partial responses occurred in three dose-escalation patients, of whom one had hepatocellular carcinoma and two had cutaneous melanoma. The paper describes the monotherapy dose-escalation part (N of about 57 patients) of the phase I trial of ivuxolimab. Patients were allowed to have had prior anti-PD-1, anti-PD-L1 or anti-CTLA-4 therapy, and approximately 40% of the dose-escalation patients had been treated with checkpoint inhibitors. Intravenous ivuxolimab was administered to patients every 2 weeks at six dose levels: 0.01, 0.1, 0.3, 1.5, 3 and 10 mg/kg. Of the approximately 54 patients in dose escalation, about 19 had hepatocellular carcinoma, roughly 15 had melanoma, 9 had renal cell carcinoma and 9 had head and neck cancer. Peripheral TCRbeta sequencing aimed to test whether ivuxolimab altered TCR sequence diversity and caused clonal T-cell expansion. In the dose-escalation cohort, 75% to 85% of patients were male, and the mean age was around 60 years with a range of roughly 23 to 79. On the study overall, not on this receptor specifically: After ivuxolimab, expanded clones were on average more numerous among CD8+ T cells than among CD4+ T cells. Which antigens the clonally expanded peripheral T cells were specific for was not determined. Low levels of normalized T-cell clonal expansion were also seen in some patients who did not respond. At doses of 0.1 to 3.0 mg/kg, clonal expansion of both CD4+ and CD8+ blood T cells was observed from baseline to week 6. In the 0.1-3.0 mg/kg groups, partial responders were among the patients with the lowest normalized peripheral clonal expansion, particularly in CD8+ T cells.

Genomic DNA was extracted from sorted cells for sequencing of the TCRbeta CDR3 region. The immunoSEQ Assay was used for sequencing of TCRbeta CDR3 regions. Held by TCRdb, this immuneACCESS table contains in-frame sequences only and omits some clones. Under half of the omission traces to an unresolved V gene where checked; the cause of the rest is unknown. Across this sample there are about 18,000 clones, with more than 65% seen only once. Clones ranked in the top ten supply roughly a fifth of the sample. The trial excluded patients who had a history of autoimmune disease or who were on systemic immunosuppression. Peripheral blood for TCR sequencing was drawn from every dose cohort at baseline, at cycle 4 day 1 and at cycle 7 day 1. The samples were taken from a phase I, first-in-human, multicenter, open-label dose-escalation trial of ivuxolimab. The trial enrolled adults with locally advanced or metastatic head and neck squamous cell, hepatocellular, melanoma or renal cell carcinoma. Before TCR sequencing, CD4+ and CD8+ T cells were separately sorted from peripheral blood.

From its cysteine to its phenylalanine, the CDR3 spans 16 amino acids. Only the CDR3 DNA is retained, 48 bases long and in frame from the first base. The germline V gene encodes CDR1 LNHNV and CDR2 YYDKDF (reference sequence). V lost 0 bases and J lost 4 bases, and the count of bases not matched to a germline gene is 5. In this sample, this clone turned up a few times. This clone's antigen is unknown. No much larger clone is present one base from it, and per-base qualities are unavailable. The sample here was CD4+ or CD8+ T cells sorted from blood, taken in a trial of the OX40 agonist ivuxolimab. Recombination linked TRBV15 to TRBJ2-1, and 8 junction bases match TRBD2. The sequence derives from an adult with an advanced solid tumor such as melanoma, head and neck, liver or kidney cancer. CDR3 reads: CATSREDPGGYNEQFF. The nucleotide sequence reads TGTGCCACCAGCAGAGAAGATCCGGGAGGGTACAATGAGCAGTTCTTC.